The 6 T cell receptor beta chains below come from one sample, sequenced in a study of tumor and adjacent non-tumor tissue in lung cancer. RNA was extracted from bulk tissue without any cell sorting. TCRbeta libraries were built with three rounds of nested PCR, modified from ARM-PCR. MiXCR, applied by TCRdb to the multiplex PCR reads, yields one record per CDR3 protein. The sample includes about 120,000 distinct CDR3 sequences, about 66% of them seen just once. Input material: lung tumor tissue. The receptors were sampled from a man aged 25 to 40 with non-small cell lung cancer.

Many counts were recorded for this clonotype. The chain is built from TRBV7-8 and TRBJ1-6; a weak D match, TRBD1 (6 bases). The CDR3 spans 15 residues. Trimming stripped 4 bases from V and 7 bases from J, with 14 bases between. Germline V gene lookup returns CDR1 SGHVS and CDR2 FQNEAQ. The CDR3 spells CASSSGVRVNSPLHF. CDR3 nucleotides: TGTGCCAGCAGCTCAGGGGTCCGGGTAAATTCACCCCTCCACTTT.

In regard to this clonotype: A read error may be the cause here, since a much bigger clone is one base away. Here the CDR3 DNA reads TGCAGTGCTACCCGTTGGAACACCATAAATTTT. This sequence encodes CSATRWNTINF. V is TRBV20-1 and J is TRBJ1-3; D is uncertain. In germline, CDR1 is DFQATT, CDR2 SNEGSKA (reference sequence). The CDR3 sequence is 11 residues long.

As concerns this clonotype: Relative to the germline gene, one junction end is altered; a read error may explain this. The gene calls are TRBV11-1 and TRBJ2-5; D gene unclear. Germline V gives CDR1 SGHAT, CDR2 FQDESV (reference sequence). This CDR3 has 14 amino acids. This chain's CDR3 is CTSSVDTYQEIQYF. Here the CDR3 DNA reads TGTACCAGCAGCGTCGACACGTACCAAGAGATCCAGTACTTC.

Comments on this clonotype: The germline gene is not matched at one end of the junction; a read error may be the cause. As DNA, the CDR3 is TGCGCTAGGCACCTTCGGGAAGCCTACAATGAACAGTTCTTC. Translation: CARHLREAYNEQFF. V gene TRBV10-1 combines with J gene TRBJ2-1; D possibly corresponds to TRBD2 (5 bases). This CDR3 region has 14 residues. Germline V gives CDR1 WNHNN, CDR2 SYGVQD (reference sequence).

The rearrangement joins TRBV6-2 or TRBV6-3 to TRBJ2-7; perhaps TRBD2 as D (5 bases). V lost 10 bases to trimming and J lost 5 bases, with 21 bases between them. The CDR3 contains 14 residues. Germline CDR1 MNHEY, CDR2 SVGEGT. CDR3 protein: CATDTSRRKHEQYF. The CDR3 DNA follows: TGTGCCACCGATACCAGCAGGAGGAAACACGAGCAGTACTTC.

A few counts support this clonotype. Because it lacks the conserved phenylalanine or tryptophan at the end, this CDR3 is likely a read error. The V and J genes are TRBV20-1 and TRBJ1-1; no clear D gene. Looked up from germline, CDR1 is DFQATT and CDR2 is SNEGSKA (reference sequence). With 0 bases removed from V and 5 bases from J, the gap between germline ends came to 13 bases. The CDR3 totals 14 residues. The CDR3 DNA reads TGCAGTGCTAGAGATGTGGGAGGCGAGACTGAAGCTTTCTCT. Protein sequence: CSARDVGGETEAFS.